The 7 T cell receptor beta chains below were found in one sample sequenced in a study of cytomegalovirus exposure and HLA in healthy donors. Amplification used 60 Vbeta primers and 13 Jbeta primers. The repertoire was sequenced with immunoSEQ multiplex PCR; TCRdb's copy has only in-frame clones and lacks some. Among 90,000 to 140,000 clones listed, roughly 13% were seen once. Source material: PBMCs. All receptors derive from a man in his forties or fifties in good health and CMV-seropositive.

This rearrangement joins TRBV28 to TRBJ1-5; D ambiguous. The CDR3 spans 14 residues. Germline-derived CDR1 and CDR2 are MDHEN and SYDVKM. Trimming cost V 6 bases and J 1 base, with 10 bases left between them. This CDR3 is CASSLYRSNQPQHF. The CDR3 nucleotides read TGTGCCAGCAGCCTTTACCGGAGCAATCAGCCCCAGCATTTT.

Notes on this clone: Other DNA sequences within the sample encode an identical CDR3. The gene calls are TRBV7-2 and TRBJ2-7, with 7 bases aligning to TRBD2. The trim removed 0 bases at V and 4 bases at J, leaving 3 bases unmatched. The length of the CDR3 is 14 residues. Germline loops: CDR1 SGHTA, CDR2 FQGNSA. CDR3 sequence reads: CASSLAGGPYEQYF. In nucleotides, the CDR3 is TGTGCCAGCAGCTTAGCGGGAGGGCCTTACGAGCAGTACTTC.

The gene calls are TRBV27 and TRBJ1-1, with 9 bases lining up with TRBD1. After removal of 5 bases from V and 0 bases from J, the junction contained 13 bases not matched to a gene. CDR1 MNHEY and CDR2 SMNVEV come from the germline V gene (reference sequence). The CDR3 extends over 18 amino acids. CDR3 region: CASSPGTGWAVMNTEAFF. The CDR3 DNA is TGTGCCAGCAGTCCCGGGACAGGGTGGGCAGTTATGAACACTGAAGCTTTCTTT.

The V gene is TRBV9, the J gene TRBJ1-2; the match to TRBD1 covers 8 bases. The CDR3 has 14 amino acids. Germline CDR1 reads SGDLS; CDR2 reads YYNGEE. V lost 4 bases to trimming and J lost 8 bases; unmatched junction nucleotides: 10. The CDR3 DNA is TGTGCCAGCAGCCCTCGACAGGGGACGTGGGGCTACACCTTC. Its translation: CASSPRQGTWGYTF.

The gene calls are TRBV7-8 and TRBJ2-7; a possible D gene is TRBD2 (5 bases). Germline V gives CDR1 SGHVS, CDR2 FQNEAQ. The CDR3 consists of 14 residues. Trimming shortened V by 5 bases and J by 6 bases, and 17 bases separated the two germline ends. Here the CDR3 reads CASSLLRELGEQYF. CDR3 DNA: TGTGCCAGCAGCCTATTGAGGGAATTGGGCGAGCAGTACTTC.

Only a few counts were recorded for this clone. The chain recombines TRBV9 with TRBJ2-2; D is unclear. Germline V gene lookup returns CDR1 SGDLS and CDR2 YYNGEE. V was cut by 0 bases and J by 1 base, with 7 bases left in between. This CDR3 spans 15 amino acids. CDR3 sequence: CASSVEYRNTGELFF. The CDR3 bases are TGTGCCAGCAGCGTAGAGTACAGGAACACCGGGGAGCTGTTTTTT. The entire variable domain, with the rest obtained from reference TRBV9 and TRBJ2-2, is as follows: DSGVTQTPKHLITATGQRVTLRCSPRSGDLSVYWYQQSLDQGLQFLIQYYNGEERAKGNILERFSAQQFPDLHSELNLSSLELGDSALYFCASSVEYRNTGELFFGEGSRLTVL.

CDR3 DNA: TGTGCCAGCAGCTTAGATGCTAGCGGGGGGGCGTGGTCCTACGAGCAGTACTTC. This codes for CASSLDASGGAWSYEQYF. J is TRBJ2-7 and V is TRBV7-2; 12 positions agree with TRBD2. Germline CDR1 and CDR2: SGHTA and FQGNSA. There are 18 residues in the CDR3. J gave up 1 base and V 1 base, and 8 bases lay outside the gene matches.